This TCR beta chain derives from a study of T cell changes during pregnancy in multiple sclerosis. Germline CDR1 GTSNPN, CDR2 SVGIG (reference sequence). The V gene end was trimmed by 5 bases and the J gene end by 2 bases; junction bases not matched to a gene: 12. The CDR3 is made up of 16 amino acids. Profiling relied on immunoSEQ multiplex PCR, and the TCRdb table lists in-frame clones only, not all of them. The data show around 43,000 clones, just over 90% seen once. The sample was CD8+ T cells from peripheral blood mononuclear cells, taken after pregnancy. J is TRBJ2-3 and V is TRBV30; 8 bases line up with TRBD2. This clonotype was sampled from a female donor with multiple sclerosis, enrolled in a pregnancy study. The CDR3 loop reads CAWAPTSGLLTDTQYF. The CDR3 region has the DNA TGTGCCTGGGCCCCAACTAGCGGACTCCTCACAGATACGCAGTATTTT.